This paragraph reports one T cell receptor (beta chain). Its antigen remains unidentified. Germline V gives CDR1 MDHEN, CDR2 SYDVKM. Trimming took 5 bases from V and 3 from J, leaving 17 bases between them. The CDR3 sequence is 15 residues long. The sample is drawn from a study of cytomegalovirus exposure and HLA in healthy donors. Study-level points and caveats: Within the 120 validation repertoires, first-cohort TCR clusters tended to co-occur, according to a later analysis.

Sequencing was performed with immunoSEQ multiplex PCR; in TCRdb, only in-frame clones are kept and a portion is missing. This sample yields hundreds of thousands of clones, of which 90% are seen a single time; approximately 3.1% belongs to the top ten. The rearrangement joins TRBV28 to TRBJ2-7; D gene uncertain. The sequence was obtained from a woman younger than 45 in good health and CMV-seronegative. The sequenced material came from PBMCs. The CDR3 nucleotides read TGTGCCAGCAGTCGCTTCGTTAATAGGGACTACGAGCAGTACTTC. Protein product: CASSRFVNRDYEQYF.